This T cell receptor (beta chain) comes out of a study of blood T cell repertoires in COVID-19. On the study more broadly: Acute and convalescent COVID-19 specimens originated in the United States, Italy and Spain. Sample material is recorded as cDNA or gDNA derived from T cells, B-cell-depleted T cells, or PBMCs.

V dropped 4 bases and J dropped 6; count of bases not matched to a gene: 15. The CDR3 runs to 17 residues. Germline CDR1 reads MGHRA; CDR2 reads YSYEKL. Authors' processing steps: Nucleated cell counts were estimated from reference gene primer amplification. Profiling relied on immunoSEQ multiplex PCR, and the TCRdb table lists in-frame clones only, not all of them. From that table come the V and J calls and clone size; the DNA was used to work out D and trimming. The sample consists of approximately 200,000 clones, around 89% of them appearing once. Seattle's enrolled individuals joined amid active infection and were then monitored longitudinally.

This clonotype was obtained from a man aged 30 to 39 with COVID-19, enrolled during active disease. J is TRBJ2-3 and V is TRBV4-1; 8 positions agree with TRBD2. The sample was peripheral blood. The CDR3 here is CASSLRGVGGATDTQYF. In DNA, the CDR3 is TGCGCCAGCAGCCTGCGCGGGGTCGGGGGGGCCACTGATACGCAGTATTTT.